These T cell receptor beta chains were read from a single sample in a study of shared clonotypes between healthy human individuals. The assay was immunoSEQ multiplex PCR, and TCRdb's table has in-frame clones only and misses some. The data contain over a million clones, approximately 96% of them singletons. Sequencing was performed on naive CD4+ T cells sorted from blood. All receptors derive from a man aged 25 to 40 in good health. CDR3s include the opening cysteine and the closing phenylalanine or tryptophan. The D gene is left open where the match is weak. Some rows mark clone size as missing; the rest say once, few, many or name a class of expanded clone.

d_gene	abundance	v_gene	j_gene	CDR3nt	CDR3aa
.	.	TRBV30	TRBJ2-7	TGTGCCTGGAGTGGGACTCCGCGTGGGGCCTACGAGCAGTACTTC	CAWSGTPRGAYEQYF
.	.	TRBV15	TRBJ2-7	TGTGCCACCAGCAGAGGTTCCCGGGCCCAACGCTACGAGCAGTACTTC	CATSRGSRAQRYEQYF
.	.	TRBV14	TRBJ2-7	TGTGCCAGCAGCCAAGGGAGTGCCGGGACACCGACCTACGAGCAGTACTTC	CASSQGSAGTPTYEQYF
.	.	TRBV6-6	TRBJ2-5	TGTGCCAGCAGTTACCGGAGGTCGGAGACCCAGTACTTC	CASSYRRSETQYF
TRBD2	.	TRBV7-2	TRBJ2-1	TGTGCCAGCAGCTTAGGACTAGCGGGAATTTACAATGAGCAGTTCTTC	CASSLGLAGIYNEQFF
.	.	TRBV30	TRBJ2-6	TGTGCCTGGGCGGGAAGGGTAAACTCTGGGGCCAACGTCCTGACTTTC	CAWAGRVNSGANVLTF
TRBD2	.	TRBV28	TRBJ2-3	TGTGCCAGTACAGCGGGAAGCATCGCGCAGTATTTT	CASTAGSIAQYF
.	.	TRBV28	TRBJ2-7	TGTGCCAGTATAGCCGGGCTTCGGGGTACCTACGAGCAGTACTTC	CASIAGLRGTYEQYF
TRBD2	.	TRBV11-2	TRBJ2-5	TGTGCCAGCAGCTTAGCCCCTAGCGGGAAAGGAGAGACCCAGTACTTC	CASSLAPSGKGETQYF
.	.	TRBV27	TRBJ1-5	TGTGCCAGCAGCCACAAAGGCCCGGGAGAGGGCAATCAGCCCCAGCATTTT	CASSHKGPGEGNQPQHF
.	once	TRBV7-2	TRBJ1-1	TGTGCCAGCAGCTCGCAACGAGGGGGGCACACTGAAGCTTTCTTT	CASSSQRGGHTEAFF
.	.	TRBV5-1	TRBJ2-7	TGCGCCAGCAGCTTGGAGGGTGAGCAGTACTTC	CASSLEGEQYF
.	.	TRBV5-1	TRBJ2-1	TGCGCCAGCAGCTTGGTGGCTAGCACGGGGTACAATGAGCAGTTCTTC	CASSLVASTGYNEQFF
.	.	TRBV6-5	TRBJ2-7	TGTGCCAGCAGTTACTCGAAAGTGGCCTACGAGCAGTACTTC	CASSYSKVAYEQYF
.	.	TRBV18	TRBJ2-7	TGTGCCAGCTCACCGGGGGGACAGAATTACGAGCAGTACTTC	CASSPGGQNYEQYF
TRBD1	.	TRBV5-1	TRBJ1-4	TGCGCCAGCAGCTCGTTTGGGACAGGGGATGAAAAACTGTTTTTT	CASSSFGTGDEKLFF
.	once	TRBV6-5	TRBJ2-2	TGTGCCAGCAGTTATTTCTCGGTCACCGGGGAGCTGTTTTTT	CASSYFSVTGELFF
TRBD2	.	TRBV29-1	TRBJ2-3	TGCAGCGCCCTACTAGCGGGAACAGATACGCAGTATTTT	CSALLAGTDTQYF
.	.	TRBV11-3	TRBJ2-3	TGTGCCAGCAGCTTACAGGGACTCACAGATACGCAGTATTTT	CASSLQGLTDTQYF
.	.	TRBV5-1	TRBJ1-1	TGCGCCAGCAGCTCAGGGATCGACACTGAAGCTTTCTTT	CASSSGIDTEAFF
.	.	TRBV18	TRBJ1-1	TGTGCCAGCTCACTCATGGCGGTTGAGACTGAAGCTTTCTTT	CASSLMAVETEAFF
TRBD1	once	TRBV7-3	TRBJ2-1	TGTGCCAGCAGCTTAACTCGGTCCTCGGGACAGGGCAGTGAGCAGTTCTTC	CASSLTRSSGQGSEQFF
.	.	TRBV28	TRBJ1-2	TGTGCCAGCAGCCCCGGGGGGGACTATGGCTACACCTTC	CASSPGGDYGYTF
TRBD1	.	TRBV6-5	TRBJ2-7	TGTGCCAGCAGAAGAACAGGGGCACAGGGCGAGCAGTACTTC	CASRRTGAQGEQYF
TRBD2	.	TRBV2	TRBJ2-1	TGTGCCAGCAGTGATCCCGCGGGAGGAGGGGATGAGCAGTTCTTC	CASSDPAGGGDEQFF
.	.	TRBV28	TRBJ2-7	TGTGCCAGCAGTTTAAGATGGAGGGAGCAGTACTTC	CASSLRWREQYF
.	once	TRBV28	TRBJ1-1	TGTGCCACCCAGGACAGGAACACTGAAGCTTTCTTT	CATQDRNTEAFF
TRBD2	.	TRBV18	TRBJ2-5	TGTGCCAGCTCACCAAGCGGGAGCGAGGAGACTCAGTACTTC	CASSPSGSEETQYF
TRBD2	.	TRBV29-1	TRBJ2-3	TGCAGCGTTCTTGGGACTAGCGGGAAGACAGATACGCAGTATTTT	CSVLGTSGKTDTQYF
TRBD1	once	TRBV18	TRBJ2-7	TGTGCCAGCTCACCCCGGACAGGCCTATCCTACGAGCAGTACTTC	CASSPRTGLSYEQYF
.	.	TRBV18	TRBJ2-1	TGTGCCAGCTCACGTCTGCTGGGCAATGAGCAGTTCTTC	CASSRLLGNEQFF
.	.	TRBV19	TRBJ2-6	TGTGCCAGTAGTATCAGGGACCTCCCTGGGGCCAACGTCCTGACTTTC	CASSIRDLPGANVLTF
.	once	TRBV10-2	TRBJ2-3	TGCGCCAGCAGCCACCTATCCGATACGCAGTATTTT	CASSHLSDTQYF
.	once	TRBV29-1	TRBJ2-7	TGCAGCGTTGCATGGCAGGGGGGATCCTACGAGCAGTACTTC	CSVAWQGGSYEQYF
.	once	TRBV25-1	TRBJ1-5	TGTGCCAGCAGTGAATCTGGGGTTGGAAGCAATCAGCCCCAGCATTTT	CASSESGVGSNQPQHF
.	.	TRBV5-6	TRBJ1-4	TGTGCCAGCAGCTTGAGTACAGGGACTAATGAAAAACTGTTTTTT	CASSLSTGTNEKLFF
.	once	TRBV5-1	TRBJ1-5	TGCGCCAGCAGCTCCGACGGGAGCAATCAGCCCCAGCATTTT	CASSSDGSNQPQHF
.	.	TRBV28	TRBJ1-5	TGTGCCAGCAGTTTAATTTCTCAGCCCCAGCATTTT	CASSLISQPQHF
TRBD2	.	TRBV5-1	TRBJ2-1	TGCGCCAGGAAGGGACTAGCGAAGGGTTGGGGGATGGCCAATGAGCAGTTCTTC	CARKGLAKGWGMANEQFF
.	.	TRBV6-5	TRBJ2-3	TGTGCCAGCAGTTCAACCGGGACTGCTTACTATTTT	CASSSTGTAYYF
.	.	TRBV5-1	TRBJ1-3	TGCGCCAGCGCGACTGGGACACAAACAGGAAACACCATATATTTT	CASATGTQTGNTIYF
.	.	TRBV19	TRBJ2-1	TGTGCCAGTAGTATAGGGGCTGGGGGGATGAGGGATACTGAGCAGTTCTTC	CASSIGAGGMRDTEQFF
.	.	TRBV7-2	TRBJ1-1	TGTGCCAGCAGCTTAGAACCGGGGGTGCGGGCTTTCTTT	CASSLEPGVRAFF
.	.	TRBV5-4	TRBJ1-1	TGTGCCAGCAGCTTGCCGGGGACTGAAGCTTTCTTT	CASSLPGTEAFF
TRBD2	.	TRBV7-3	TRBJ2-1	TGTGCCAGCAGCCCGACTAGCGGAGGGGTTGAGCAGTTCTTC	CASSPTSGGVEQFF
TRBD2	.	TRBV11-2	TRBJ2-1	TGTGCCAGCACCCTTTCGGGGGGGGCAGGGTGGCAGTTCTTC	CASTLSGGAGWQFF
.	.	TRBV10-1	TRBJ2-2	TGCGCCAGCAGTGACAAGAACACCGGGGAGCTGTTTTTT	CASSDKNTGELFF
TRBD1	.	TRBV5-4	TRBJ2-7	TGTGCCAGCAGCTTATCGGGACAGGGGGCGTACGAGCAGTACTTC	CASSLSGQGAYEQYF
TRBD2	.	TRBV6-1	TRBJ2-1	TGTGCCAGCAGTATAAGGCTAGCGGGTAACAATGAGCAGTTCTTC	CASSIRLAGNNEQFF
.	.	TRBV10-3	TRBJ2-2	TGTGCCATCAGTGGATCCCTTCCGAACACCGGGGAGCTGTTTTTT	CAISGSLPNTGELFF
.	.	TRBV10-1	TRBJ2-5	TGCGCCAGCAGTAAGGGGGGGTACCAAGAGACCCAGTACTTC	CASSKGGYQETQYF
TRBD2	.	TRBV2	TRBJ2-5	TGTGCCAGCAGTGGGAGGACTAGCGGAGCTCAAGAGACCCAGTACTTC	CASSGRTSGAQETQYF